The TCR beta chain described here comes from a study of human T cells and chemical hapten exposure (dated by TCRdb to the early 2020s). Notes on the research overall: For sensitization, 2% DPC in acetone was applied to a 2 cm by 2 cm area of upper inner arm skin. Blood for TCR sequencing was provided by twenty-nine alopecia patients at one to four time points (pre-sensitization, 2, 6 and 24 weeks). The mostly female patient cohort included alopecia areata with under or over 50% scalp involvement, alopecia totalis and alopecia universalis. Peripheral blood TCR repertoire changes were tracked in vivo in alopecia patients during primary and secondary sensitization to the hapten diphenylcyclopropenone (DPC). Patient blood was sampled pre-sensitization (week 0) and at 2, 6 and about 24 weeks after DPC sensitization. Patch testing was done on the upper back using Finn chambers containing 0.01% DPC, and results were scored after 6 days according to International Contact Dermatitis Research Group standards. Libraries were pooled for sequencing, and per-sample TCR yields varied mainly because of small differences in library volumes within the pool. Patients additionally received weekly therapeutic DPC doses to the scalp throughout the approximately 22-week study period. What the research found in general, with its limitations: Significantly more large CDR3 similarity clusters were formed by expanded TCRs than by pre-sensitization or healthy control sets, consistent with antigen-driven responses. DPC sensitization did not change how many TCRs were above 1 in 1000 frequency, and no evidence was found of alterations in global repertoire structure. Alopecia, a presumed autoimmune disease, was present in all patients, so the immune response of the patients might differ from that of healthy individuals. The number of PT1 expanded TCRs positively correlated with patch test score, significant at thresholds 8, 16 and 32 but not 4. Repeated subsampling changed both the strength of the expansion versus patch-test correlation and the threshold at which the correlation became significant.

The junction carries 8 bases between V and J, which are trimmed by 4 bases and 6 bases respectively. Including cysteine and phenylalanine, the CDR3 has 12 amino acids. Left in the record is the CDR3 DNA by itself, 36 bases read in frame from the first base. According to the germline V gene, CDR1 reads SGHTA and CDR2 reads FQGNSA. Library generation was performed with RACE. Sequencing took place on a NextSeq 500. Library preparation attached unique molecular identifiers to individual cDNA molecules for quantitative, reproducible TCR counting. From each blood RNA sample, both TCR alpha and TCR beta chains were sequenced. On the authors' methods: Samples had a median of about 96,000 TCRs, with a range from about 23,224 to 700,000. The Decombinator software suite was used to annotate V, J and CDR3 in the TCR reads. For the PS versus PT1 abundance plots, all samples were subsampled to the same number of TCRs (28,000). Expanded TCRs were defined as absent before sensitization and observed at least eight times at the 2-week time point. TCRdb applied fastp at Q25 and MiXCR to the public reads, then kept only in-frame beta chains. Records with the same CDR3 protein are collapsed into one entry carrying the most frequent genes and DNA. TCRdb's processing, not the authors', yielded these V and J calls. This sample has approximately 52,000 distinct CDR3 sequences in its table, and around 9.4% of those were observed once. The ten largest clonotypes hold around 15% of the sample.

This clonotype was counted at least ten times. Its antigen is unknown. Per-base qualities were not stored, and no clone one base away is much larger. In light of the paper, this sample's time point label describes: pre-sensitization, week 0. The treatment or condition label, read with the paper, signifies: therapeutic diphenylcyclopropenone sensitization with weekly scalp DPC. Blood at each patch-test visit was drawn before the patch test was applied. Patients were eligible if aged 18 to 70, diagnosed with alopecia and judged suitable for DPC therapy, and pregnant patients were excluded. Total RNA was extracted from unfractionated whole blood collected in Tempus Blood RNA tubes.

The chain joins TRBV7-2 to TRBJ2-3; the D gene cannot be named for sure. This clonotype originated in a woman aged 40 to 50 with alopecia areata. Some clones in this sample may be carry-over from other donors' samples. The sequences come from whole blood, collected in connection with sensitization to the hapten diphenylcyclopropenone (DPC). The CDR3 is CASSSFADTQYF. The nucleotides read TGTGCCAGCAGCTCATTTGCGGATACGCAGTATTTT.